These 21 T cell receptor beta chains were sequenced from one sample in a study of blood T cell repertoires in COVID-19. TCRdb's copy holds only in-frame clones and misses some; the assay was immunoSEQ multiplex PCR. The sample lists under 150,000 clones; almost 85% were seen once. Sample: peripheral blood. The receptors come from a man aged 55 to 70 with acute or convalescent COVID-19.

The chain combines TRBV18 with TRBJ1-3; TRBD1 matches 7 bases. CDR3 length equals 17 residues. The V segment lost 6 bases and the J segment 0 bases; nucleotides outside the gene matches: 11. Germline V gene lookup returns CDR1 KGHSH and CDR2 LQKENI. Here the CDR3 reads CASSLDRALSSGNTIYF. The DNA of the CDR3 is TGTGCCAGCTCTCTCGACAGGGCCCTCAGCTCTGGAAACACCATATATTTT.

The CDR3 DNA follows: TGTGCCAGCAGCTTAGCGGGGGGGCGTAGCGACGAGCAGTACTTC. Protein sequence: CASSLAGGRSDEQYF. The chain links TRBV7-2 to TRBJ2-7; possibly TRBD2 for D (7 bases). The V end was cut by 0 bases, the J end by 5 bases, with 14 bases between. Germline lookup yields CDR1 SGHTA and CDR2 FQGNSA. The CDR3 is 15 residues long.

The chain carries TRBV5-1 and TRBJ1-4, with 7 positions matching TRBD1. After removal of 0 bases from V and 5 bases from J, the junction contained 7 bases not matched to a gene. The CDR3 has 16 amino acids. The V gene's germline CDR1 is SGHRS and CDR2 YFSETQ. The CDR3 DNA sequence: TGCGCCAGCAGCTTGGTTGGAGGGGGCCCCAATGAAAAACTGTTTTTT. This codes for CASSLVGGGPNEKLFF.

The chain employs TRBV4-1 and TRBJ2-1; D is perhaps TRBD1 (6 bases). Germline-derived CDR1 and CDR2 are MGHRA and YSYEKL. The CDR3 extends over 16 amino acids. V was cut by 1 base and J by 2 bases, with 12 bases left in between. DNA for the CDR3: TGCGCCAGCAGCCAAGTCGGGACACGACCCTACAATGAGCAGTTCTTC. As protein: CASSQVGTRPYNEQFF.

This clone was seen only once. The chain couples TRBV9 to TRBJ2-7; no clear D. The CDR3 is 15 residues long. Germline CDR1 SGDLS, CDR2 YYNGEE. V lost 0 bases, J lost 3 bases, and 13 bases lay in between. The CDR3 bases are TGTGCCAGCAGCGTAGGACACTCCCCACTCTACGAGCAGTACTTC. Translation: CASSVGHSPLYEQYF.

V gene TRBV5-6 combines with J gene TRBJ1-1, with D tentatively TRBD1 (5 bases). The ends were cut back, 2 bases at V and 4 bases at J, with 9 bases in the middle. Germline V CDR1 and CDR2: SGHDT, YYEEEE. CDR3 length equals 13 residues. The CDR3, as DNA: TGTGCCAGCAGCTTCGGGGGGGGCACTGAAGCTTTCTTT. This encodes CASSFGGGTEAFF.

The chain combines TRBV5-1 with TRBJ2-2; D gene uncertain. The germline gives CDR1 SGHRS, CDR2 YFSETQ. V was trimmed by 5 bases and J by 0 bases, leaving 8 bases between them. This CDR3 has 14 residues. The CDR3 reads CASSPLANTGELFF. The CDR3 DNA reads as TGCGCCAGCAGTCCTTTAGCGAACACCGGGGAGCTGTTTTTT.

This rearrangement joins TRBV5-1 to TRBJ2-3; TRBD2 matches at 9 bases. The CDR3 covers 14 residues. In germline, CDR1 is SGHRS, CDR2 YFSETQ. V trimming: 5 bases; J trimming: 0 bases; junction bases outside the gene matches: 1. CDR3 bases: TGCGCCAGCAGGCGGGAGGGCAGCACAGATACGCAGTATTTT. It is translated as CASRREGSTDTQYF.

The rearrangement links TRBV5-1 to TRBJ2-2, with TRBD1 identical over 7 bases. CDR1 and CDR2 from the germline V gene are SGHRS and YFSETQ. This CDR3 has 14 amino acids. J lost 3 bases, V lost 2 bases, and 1 base had no gene match. The CDR3 sequence is CASSFTGDTGELFF. For the CDR3, the DNA is TGCGCCAGCAGCTTCACAGGGGACACCGGGGAGCTGTTTTTT.

The chain combines TRBV7-6 with TRBJ1-2; D is possibly TRBD1 (5 bases). Germline loops: CDR1 SGHVS, CDR2 FNYEAQ. This CDR3 has 14 amino acids. V lost 1 base and J 4 bases, leaving 10 bases between the germline ends. The CDR3 here is CASSLDQGGYGYTF. In DNA, the CDR3 is TGTGCCAGCAGCTTAGATCAGGGCGGCTATGGCTACACCTTC.

The rearrangement links TRBV10-3 to TRBJ2-3, with 11 bases identical to TRBD2. The germline gives CDR1 ENHRY, CDR2 SYGVKD. There are 14 residues in the CDR3. With V trimmed by 6 bases and J by 5 bases, 4 bases remained unmatched. The CDR3 here is CAIRGTSGGDTQYF. CDR3 sequence (DNA): TGTGCCATCAGAGGGACTAGCGGAGGAGATACGCAGTATTTT.

The rearrangement links TRBV6-5 to TRBJ1-3, with D unclear. This CDR3 has 15 amino acids. Germline V gene sequence: CDR1 MNHEY, CDR2 SVGAGI. Trimming removed 6 bases at V and 2 bases at J, with 14 bases between. CDR3 in amino acids: CASSQTRMAGNTIYF. CDR3 nucleotide sequence: TGTGCCAGCAGCCAGACGCGGATGGCTGGAAACACCATATATTTT.

V usage is TRBV5-6 and J usage is TRBJ2-2; 8 bases are a match to TRBD1. V shed 1 base and J 3 bases; nucleotides not matched to a gene: 5. Germline V gene sequence: CDR1 SGHDT, CDR2 YYEEEE. The CDR3 contains 16 residues. DNA of the CDR3: TGTGCCAGCAGCTTGTCGGACAGGGAGTACACCGGGGAGCTGTTTTTT. Amino acid sequence: CASSLSDREYTGELFF.

The gene calls are TRBV7-3 and TRBJ2-7; no clear D gene. Trimming stripped 3 bases from V and 0 bases from J, with 9 bases between. CDR1 is SGHTA, CDR2 FQGTGA, per germline. The CDR3 runs to 14 residues. The CDR3 loop reads CASSLAPNSYEQYF. The CDR3 region has the DNA TGTGCCAGCAGCTTGGCTCCGAACTCCTACGAGCAGTACTTC. The variable domain in full, completed from reference TRBV7-3 and TRBJ2-7, reads GAGVSQTPSNKVTEKGKYVELRCDPISGHTALYWYRQSLGQGPEFLIYFQGTGAADDSGLPNDRFFAVRPEGSVSTLKIQRTERGDSAVYLCASSLAPNSYEQYFGPGTRLTVT.

This chain joins TRBV14 and TRBJ2-2; D is undetermined. Trimming took 5 bases from V and 5 from J, leaving 9 bases between them. Germline values: CDR1 SGHDN, CDR2 FVKESK. CDR3 length equals 13 residues. The CDR3 DNA reads as TGTGCCAGCAGCTTCGGTTGGACCGGGGAGCTGTTTTTT. It yields the protein CASSFGWTGELFF.

This clone was found once. The chain joins TRBV4-2 to TRBJ2-5, with a possible D match to TRBD2 (5 bases). The CDR3 has 15 amino acids. Looked up from germline, CDR1 is LGHNA and CDR2 is YNFKEQ. Trimming removed 0 bases from V and 5 bases from J, with 13 bases in between. The CDR3 DNA is TGTGCCAGCAGCCAAGATTTGGGGAGTGAGGAGACCCAGTACTTC. This gives the protein CASSQDLGSEETQYF.

J is TRBJ1-2 and V is TRBV19, with 8 bases aligning to TRBD1. Per germline, CDR1 LNHDA and CDR2 SQIVND (reference sequence). V trimming: 5 bases; J trimming: 2 bases; junction bases outside the gene matches: 4. There are 14 residues in the CDR3. The CDR3, as DNA: TGTGCCAGTAGTCCGGGGACAGGCAACTATGGCTACACCTTC. It is translated as CASSPGTGNYGYTF.

This clone was seen a handful of times. The gene calls are TRBV5-6 and TRBJ2-7; the match to TRBD2 covers 11 bases. Germline lookup yields CDR1 SGHDT and CDR2 YYEEEE. Unmatched junction bases numbered 14, after V lost 4 bases and J lost 2 bases. This CDR3 is built from 18 residues. CDR3 coding DNA: TGTGCCAGCAGCACCTTAGTCCCGGGACTAGCGGATACCTACGAGCAGTACTTC. It specifies CASSTLVPGLADTYEQYF. The entire variable domain, with the rest obtained from reference TRBV5-6 and TRBJ2-7, is as follows: DAGVTQSPTHLIKTRGQQVTLRCSPKSGHDTVSWYQQALGQGPQFIFQYYEEEERQRGNFPDRFSGHQFPNYSSELNVNALLLGDSALYLCASSTLVPGLADTYEQYFGPGTRLTVT.

The chain is built from TRBV29-1 and TRBJ2-1, with 7 bases lining up with TRBD2. The V and J ends lost 6 bases and 9 bases, in that order; junction bases with no gene match: 8. Germline V lookup: CDR1 SQVTM, CDR2 ANQGSEA. The CDR3 spans 12 residues. The CDR3, as DNA: TGCAGCGTCGGGACTACCTTGAGTGAGCAGTTCTTC. This gives the protein CSVGTTLSEQFF.

This rearrangement joins TRBV11-2 to TRBJ1-6; 7 bases fit TRBD1. The CDR3 extends over 16 amino acids. CDR1 is SGHAT and CDR2 is FQNNGV in the germline V gene. V lost 5 bases, J lost 7 bases, and 11 bases stayed unmatched. CDR3 residues: CASSLSTGVWNSPLHF. CDR3 nucleotide sequence: TGTGCCAGCAGCCTCTCAACAGGGGTTTGGAATTCACCCCTCCACTTT.

The CDR3 DNA sequence: TGTGCCAGCAGCCAAGACTCTCGAGCGGGAGGGCCTTCGAGCACAGATACGCAGTATTTT. This encodes CASSQDSRAGGPSSTDTQYF. This rearrangement joins TRBV3-1 (or the pseudogene TRBV3-2) to TRBJ2-3, with TRBD2 identical over 10 bases. From germline, CDR1 is LGHDT and CDR2 YNNKEL (reference sequence). CDR3 size: 20 residues. V gave up 0 bases and J gave up 0 bases; unmatched junction bases: 12.